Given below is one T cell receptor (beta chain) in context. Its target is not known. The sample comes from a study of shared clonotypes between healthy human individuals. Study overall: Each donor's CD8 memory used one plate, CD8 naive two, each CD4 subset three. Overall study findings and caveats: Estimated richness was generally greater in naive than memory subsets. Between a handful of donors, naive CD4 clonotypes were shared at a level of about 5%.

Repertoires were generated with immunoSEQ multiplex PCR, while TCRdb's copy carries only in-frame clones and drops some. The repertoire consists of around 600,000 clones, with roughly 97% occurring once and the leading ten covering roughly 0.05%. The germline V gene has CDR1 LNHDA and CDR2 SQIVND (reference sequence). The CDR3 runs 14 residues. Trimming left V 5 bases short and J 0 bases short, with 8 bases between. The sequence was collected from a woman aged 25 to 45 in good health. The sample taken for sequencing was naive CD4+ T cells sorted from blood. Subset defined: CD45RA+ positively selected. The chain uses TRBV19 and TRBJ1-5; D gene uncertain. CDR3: CASSLVNSNQPQHF. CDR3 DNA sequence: TGTGCCAGTAGTTTAGTGAATAGCAATCAGCCCCAGCATTTT.